Following are 24 T cell receptor beta chains from one sample sequenced in a study of cytomegalovirus exposure and HLA in healthy donors (dated by TCRdb to about 2017). To prepare the library, the immunoSEQ multiplex PCR assay was applied. For the multiplex PCR, a mixture combining 60 forward primers for TCR Vbeta segments and 13 reverse primers for TCR Jbeta segments was used. In TCRdb, the immuneACCESS table is reduced to in-frame sequences with V and J assigned. These tables do not hold every clone; where another copy was compared, an unresolved V gene accounts for under half, and the others remain unexplained. This sample has 150,000 to 200,000 clones in its table, and around 79% of those were observed once. Around 15% of the sample is taken by the ten largest. The source material was PBMCs. These receptors were obtained from a man aged 45 to 65 in good health and CMV-seropositive.

The chain employs TRBV5-1 and TRBJ2-1, with 7 nucleotides matching TRBD1. The CDR3 runs to 16 residues. CDR1 is SGHRS, CDR2 YFSETQ, per germline. With V trimmed by 2 bases and J by 4 bases, 9 bases remained unmatched. CDR3 sequence reads: CASSFATGVTYNEQFF. The CDR3 DNA is TGCGCCAGCAGCTTCGCTACAGGGGTTACATACAATGAGCAGTTCTTC.

The V call is TRBV9, the J call TRBJ2-2, with 8 nucleotides matching TRBD2. CDR1 SGDLS and CDR2 YYNGEE come from the germline V gene. This CDR3 comprises 18 residues. Losses at the gene ends were 0 bases for V and 7 bases for J; bases not matched to a gene: 14. The chain's CDR3 is CASSVARVYGGAYGELFF. The CDR3 bases are TGTGCCAGCAGCGTAGCTCGAGTTTACGGGGGGGCCTACGGGGAGCTGTTTTTT.

CDR3 residues: CASRRTNSQETQYF. CDR3 nucleotide sequence: TGTGCCAGCCGCAGGACTAACTCGCAAGAGACCCAGTACTTC. V usage is TRBV2 and J usage is TRBJ2-5, with D possibly matching TRBD2 (6 bases). Trimming shortened V by 8 bases and J by 2 bases, and 15 bases separated the two germline ends. CDR3 size: 14 residues. Germline CDR1 reads SNHLY; CDR2 reads FYNNEI. Using reference TRBV2 and TRBJ2-5 for the parts outside the CDR3, the full variable domain is EPEVTQTPSHQVTQMGQEVILRCVPISNHLYFYWYRQILGQKVEFLVSFYNNEISEKSEIFDDQFSVERPDGSNFTLKIRSTKLEDSAMYFCASRRTNSQETQYFGPGTRLLVL.

The J gene is TRBJ2-3, the V gene TRBV13, with 8 positions matching TRBD2. This CDR3 has 15 residues. The germline V gene encodes CDR1 PRHDT and CDR2 FYEKMQ (reference sequence). Trimming cost V 4 bases and J 3 bases; bases outside gene matches: 6. The CDR3 DNA is TGTGCCAGCAGCTCTCCGGGACTAGGGACAGATACGCAGTATTTT. Translating gives CASSSPGLGTDTQYF.

The chain has TRBV10-3 and TRBJ1-2; possible D gene TRBD1, 5 bases. The germline V and J ends were trimmed by 0 bases and 8 bases, with 16 bases remaining between them. This CDR3 is 15 amino acids long. Germline V gives CDR1 ENHRY, CDR2 SYGVKD. CDR3 nucleotides: TGTGCCATCAGTGAGTCGAATTTGGACATCCTAGGCTACACCTTC. Translation: CAISESNLDILGYTF.

The genes are TRBV6-6 and TRBJ1-5; weak D call: TRBD1 (5 bases). V lost 6 bases to trimming and J lost 4 bases, with 16 bases between them. Germline CDR1 reads MNHNY; CDR2 reads SVGAGI (reference sequence). This CDR3 has 15 residues. The CDR3 bases are TGTGCCAGCAGGGAAGGCAGGGTGCTAAATCAGCCCCAGCATTTT. Its protein product is CASREGRVLNQPQHF.

This clone appeared a few times. The gene calls are TRBV7-4 and TRBJ2-7; TRBD1 is a possible D gene (5 bases). Germline V gives CDR1 SGHVT, CDR2 SQSDAQ. The length of the CDR3 is 16 residues. The germline V and J ends were trimmed by 4 bases and 2 bases, with 18 bases remaining between them. DNA of the CDR3: TGTGCCAGCAGCTCCAATCCCCGACAGAGTACCTACGAGCAGTACGTC. Translation: CASSSNPRQSTYEQYV.

This rearrangement joins TRBV19 to TRBJ2-6, with D perhaps matching TRBD2 (7 bases). The CDR3 sequence is 20 residues long. The germline V gene has CDR1 LNHDA and CDR2 SQIVND (reference sequence). V lost 0 bases to trimming and J lost 3 bases, with 21 bases between them. The CDR3 DNA reads as TGTGCCAGTAGTATAGAGGGGGGGCCAGGGATAGGATTTGGGGCCAACGTCCTGACTTTC. Translation: CASSIEGGPGIGFGANVLTF.

The chain employs TRBV5-4 and TRBJ2-3, with 7 bases fitting TRBD1. The CDR3 totals 15 residues. V shed 2 bases and J 4 bases; nucleotides not matched to a gene: 7. The germline CDR1 and CDR2 sequences are SGHNT and YYREEE (reference sequence). The CDR3 sequence: CASSFRGGRADTQYF. The CDR3 DNA sequence: TGTGCCAGCAGCTTTCGAGGGGGCAGGGCAGATACGCAGTATTTT. Using reference TRBV5-4 and TRBJ2-3 for the parts outside the CDR3, the full variable domain is ETGVTQSPTHLIKTRGQQVTLRCSSQSGHNTVSWYQQALGQGPQFIFQYYREEENGRGNFPPRFSGLQFPNYSSELNVNALELDDSALYLCASSFRGGRADTQYFGPGTRLTVL.

The chain combines TRBV9 with TRBJ1-2; tentatively, D is TRBD1 (6 bases). V lost 3 bases to trimming and J lost 7 bases, with 10 bases between them. The V gene's germline CDR1 is SGDLS and CDR2 YYNGEE. The CDR3 sequence is 12 residues long. The CDR3 is CASSAGQSGYTF. The CDR3 bases are TGTGCCAGCAGCGCAGGACAGTCTGGCTACACCTTC.

The J gene is TRBJ2-7, the V gene TRBV7-9; 8 nucleotides align to TRBD1. Germline V CDR1 and CDR2: SEHNR, FQNEAQ (reference sequence). V trimming: 3 bases; J trimming: 7 bases; junction bases outside the gene matches: 17. The CDR3 loop spans 17 amino acids. The CDR3 here is CASSLGRQGWTSWEQYF. The CDR3 nucleotides are TGTGCCAGCAGCTTGGGTAGACAGGGGTGGACCTCGTGGGAGCAGTACTTC.

This chain uses TRBV19 with TRBJ2-6; unclear D gene. V was clipped by 5 bases and J by 0 bases, with 11 bases between them. Germline CDR1 reads LNHDA; CDR2 reads SQIVND (reference sequence). This CDR3 has 16 amino acids. DNA of the CDR3: TGTGCCAGTAGTGTATTACAGATCTCTGGGGCCAACGTCCTGACTTTC. Translated: CASSVLQISGANVLTF.

CDR3 in DNA: TGTGCCAGCAGCCAAACGGGAGCCCGCTCCTACGAGCAGTACGTC. Amino acids: CASSQTGARSYEQYV. This chain connects TRBV6-1 to TRBJ2-7, with D tentatively TRBD2 (6 bases). Germline V CDR1 and CDR2: MNHNS, SASEGT. CDR3 length equals 15 residues. V lost 6 bases, J lost 0 bases, and 15 bases lay in between.

This clone appeared once. The chain recombines TRBV5-4 with TRBJ1-2, with 8 bases identical to TRBD1. CDR1 SGHNT and CDR2 YYREEE come from the germline V gene (reference sequence). CDR3 size: 17 residues. The trim removed 0 bases at V and 8 bases at J, leaving 15 bases unmatched. The CDR3 is CASSLAQGARTGIGYTF. Written as DNA, the CDR3 is TGTGCCAGCAGCTTGGCCCAGGGGGCGCGTACAGGGATAGGCTACACCTTC.

This clone has only a few counts. The chain uses TRBV14 and TRBJ1-4, with unresolved D. The CDR3 runs 15 residues. Trimming pared 0 bases from V and 2 bases from J, leaving 7 bases between. Germline assignment: CDR1 SGHDN and CDR2 FVKESK. DNA of the CDR3: TGTGCCAGCAGCCAAGAGAGGGTGACTAATGAAAAACTGTTTTTT. Its protein is CASSQERVTNEKLFF.

The chain recombines TRBV5-6 with TRBJ1-3; weak D call: TRBD1 (5 bases). The V end was cut by 5 bases, the J end by 3 bases, with 12 bases between. CDR1 SGHDT and CDR2 YYEEEE come from the germline V gene. The CDR3 totals 14 residues. CDR3: CASRERGGGNTIYF. In DNA, the CDR3 is TGTGCCAGCAGGGAACGGGGGGGTGGAAACACCATATATTTT.

V gene TRBV9 combines with J gene TRBJ2-5; weak D call: TRBD2 (5 bases). Germline lookup yields CDR1 SGDLS and CDR2 YYNGEE. The V end lost 5 bases, the J end lost 0 bases, and 11 bases lay between the germline ends. There are 14 residues in the CDR3. The DNA of the CDR3 is TGTGCCAGCAGTCGGACGGGAAACCAAGAGACCCAGTACTTC. Protein product: CASSRTGNQETQYF.

The chain is built from TRBV2 and TRBJ2-1, with 8 bases matching TRBD2. Germline CDR1 reads SNHLY; CDR2 reads FYNNEI. The CDR3 contains 16 residues. With 4 bases clipped from V and 2 bases from J, the junction kept 7 bases outside the gene matches. CDR3 loop: CASSVDSGAAYNEQFF. The CDR3 nucleotides read TGTGCCAGCAGTGTGGATAGCGGGGCCGCCTACAATGAGCAGTTCTTC.

J is TRBJ2-5 and V is TRBV7-2, with 9 bases fitting TRBD2. The CDR3 extends over 15 amino acids. The V segment lost 3 bases and the J segment 4 bases; nucleotides outside the gene matches: 6. The germline V gene encodes CDR1 SGHTA and CDR2 FQGNSA. CDR3 region: CASSFGGGAGETQYF. The CDR3 DNA reads TGTGCCAGCAGCTTTGGCGGGGGGGCGGGAGAGACCCAGTACTTC.

This sequence joins TRBV2 and TRBJ2-4, with 8 bases fitting TRBD2. CDR3 length: 16 amino acids. Germline V CDR1 and CDR2: SNHLY, FYNNEI. With 7 bases clipped from V and 3 bases from J, the junction kept 11 bases outside the gene matches. The CDR3 sequence: CASNGGAEWGKNIQYF. The CDR3 DNA reads TGTGCCAGCAACGGGGGGGCAGAGTGGGGCAAAAACATTCAGTACTTC.

The chain joins TRBV4-2 to TRBJ1-5; D may be TRBD1 (5 bases). The V end was cut by 2 bases, the J end by 4 bases, with 6 bases between. Germline CDR1 and CDR2: LGHNA and YNFKEQ. The length of the CDR3 is 13 residues. The CDR3 here is CASSQSGNQPQHF. The CDR3 nucleotides read TGTGCCAGCAGCCAATCAGGGAATCAGCCCCAGCATTTT.

The chain couples TRBV5-1 to TRBJ2-7, with 8 bases aligning to TRBD1. Unmatched junction bases numbered 4, after V lost 0 bases and J lost 2 bases. The germline V gene encodes CDR1 SGHRS and CDR2 YFSETQ. The CDR3 sequence is 15 residues long. This chain's CDR3 is CASSLGTGYTYEQYV. Written as DNA, the CDR3 is TGCGCCAGCAGCTTGGGGACAGGGTACACCTACGAGCAGTACGTC.

This chain links TRBV28 with TRBJ1-2, with D perhaps matching TRBD1 (5 bases). CDR1 and CDR2 (germline): MDHEN, SYDVKM. Between the trimmed V and J ends, which lost 4 bases and 5 bases, there was a span of 14 bases. This CDR3 contains 14 residues. The CDR3 loop reads CASSSPGRGYGYTF. The CDR3 DNA follows: TGTGCCAGCAGTTCCCCGGGGAGGGGATATGGCTACACCTTC.

The genes are TRBV10-3 and TRBJ2-5; D may be TRBD1 (6 bases). The assigned J gene may be wrong: the sequence end matches TRBJ2-7 better. The germline gives CDR1 ENHRY, CDR2 SYGVKD. The CDR3 covers 13 residues. Here the CDR3 DNA reads TGTGCCATCAAGGGACAAGATAATTACGAGCAGTACTTC. Protein sequence: CAIKGQDNYEQYF.